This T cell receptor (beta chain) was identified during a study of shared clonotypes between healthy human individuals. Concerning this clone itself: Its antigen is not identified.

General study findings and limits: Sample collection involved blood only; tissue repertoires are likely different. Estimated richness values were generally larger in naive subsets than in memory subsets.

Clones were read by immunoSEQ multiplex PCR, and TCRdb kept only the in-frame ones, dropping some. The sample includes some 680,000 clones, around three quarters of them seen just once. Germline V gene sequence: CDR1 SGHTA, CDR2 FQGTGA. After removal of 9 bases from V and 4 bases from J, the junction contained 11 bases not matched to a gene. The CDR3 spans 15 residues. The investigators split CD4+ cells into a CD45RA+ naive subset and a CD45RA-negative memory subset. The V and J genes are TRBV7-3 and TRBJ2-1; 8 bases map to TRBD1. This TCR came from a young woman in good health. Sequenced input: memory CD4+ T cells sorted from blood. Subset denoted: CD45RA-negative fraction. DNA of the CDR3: TGTGCCAGTAGCCTCGGAGGACAGGGTTACAATGAGCAGTTCTTC. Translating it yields CASSLGGQGYNEQFF.